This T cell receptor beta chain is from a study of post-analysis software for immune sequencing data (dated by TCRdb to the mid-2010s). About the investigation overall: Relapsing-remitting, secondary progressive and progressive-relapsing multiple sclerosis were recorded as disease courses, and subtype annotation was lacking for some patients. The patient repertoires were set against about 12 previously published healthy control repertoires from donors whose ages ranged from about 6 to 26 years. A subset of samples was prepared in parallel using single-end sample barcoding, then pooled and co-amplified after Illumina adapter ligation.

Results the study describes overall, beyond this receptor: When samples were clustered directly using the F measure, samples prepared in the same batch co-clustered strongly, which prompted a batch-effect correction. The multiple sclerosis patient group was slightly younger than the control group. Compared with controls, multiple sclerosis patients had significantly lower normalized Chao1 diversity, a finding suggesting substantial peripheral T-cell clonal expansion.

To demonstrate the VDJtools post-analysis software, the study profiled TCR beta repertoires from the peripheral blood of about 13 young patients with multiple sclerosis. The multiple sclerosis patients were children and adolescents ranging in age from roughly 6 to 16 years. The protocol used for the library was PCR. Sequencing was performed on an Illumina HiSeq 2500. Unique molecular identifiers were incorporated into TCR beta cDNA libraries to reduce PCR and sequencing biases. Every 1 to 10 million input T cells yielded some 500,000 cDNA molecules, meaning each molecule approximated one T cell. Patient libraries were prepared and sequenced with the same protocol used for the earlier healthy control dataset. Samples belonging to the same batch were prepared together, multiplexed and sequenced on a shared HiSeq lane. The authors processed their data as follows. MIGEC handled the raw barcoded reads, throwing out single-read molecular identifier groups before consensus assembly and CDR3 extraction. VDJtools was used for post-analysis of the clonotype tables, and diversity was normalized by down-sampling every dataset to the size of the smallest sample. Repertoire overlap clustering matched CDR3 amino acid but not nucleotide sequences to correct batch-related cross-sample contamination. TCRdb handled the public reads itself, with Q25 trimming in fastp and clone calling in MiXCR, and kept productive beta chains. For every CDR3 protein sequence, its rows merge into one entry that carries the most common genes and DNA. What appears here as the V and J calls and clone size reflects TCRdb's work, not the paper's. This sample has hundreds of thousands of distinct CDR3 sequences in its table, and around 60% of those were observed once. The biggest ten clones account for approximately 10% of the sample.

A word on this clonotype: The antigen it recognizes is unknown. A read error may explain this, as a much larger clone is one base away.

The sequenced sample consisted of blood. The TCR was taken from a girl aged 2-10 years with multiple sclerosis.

The CDR3 corresponds to CATSDPAGGSYSEQFF. Read as DNA, the sequence is TGTGCCACCAGTGACCCAGCGGGGGGCTCCTACAGTGAGCAGTTCTTC. The chain couples TRBV24-1 to TRBJ2-1; TRBD2 lines up with 9 middle nucleotides. Sequences KGHDR (CDR1) and SFDVKD (CDR2) are obtained from the germline V gene. The CDR3 numbers 16 residues from cysteine through phenylalanine. The retained sequence is limited to the CDR3, 48 bases, with the frame set at the first base.